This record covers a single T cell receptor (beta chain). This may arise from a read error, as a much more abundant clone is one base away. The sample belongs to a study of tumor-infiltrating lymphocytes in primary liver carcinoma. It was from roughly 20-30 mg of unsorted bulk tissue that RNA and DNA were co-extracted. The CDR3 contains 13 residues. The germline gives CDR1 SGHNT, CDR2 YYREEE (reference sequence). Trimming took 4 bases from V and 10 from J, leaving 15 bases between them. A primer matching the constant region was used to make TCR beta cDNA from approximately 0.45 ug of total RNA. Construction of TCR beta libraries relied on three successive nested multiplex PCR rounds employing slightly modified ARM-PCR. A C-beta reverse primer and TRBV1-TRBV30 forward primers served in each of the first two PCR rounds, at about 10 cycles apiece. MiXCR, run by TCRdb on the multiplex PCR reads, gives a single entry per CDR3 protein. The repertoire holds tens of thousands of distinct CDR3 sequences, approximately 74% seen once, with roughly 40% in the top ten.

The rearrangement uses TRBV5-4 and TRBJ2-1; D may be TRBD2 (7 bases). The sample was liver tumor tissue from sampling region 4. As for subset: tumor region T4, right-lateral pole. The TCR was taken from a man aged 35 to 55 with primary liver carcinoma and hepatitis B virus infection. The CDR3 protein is CASSRRGGIEQFF. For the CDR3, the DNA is TGTGCCAGCAGCCGAAGGGGGGGAATCGAGCAGTTCTTC. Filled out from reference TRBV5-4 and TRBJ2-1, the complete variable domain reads ETGVTQSPTHLIKTRGQQVTLRCSSQSGHNTVSWYQQALGQGPQFIFQYYREEENGRGNFPPRFSGLQFPNYSSELNVNALELDDSALYLCASSRRGGIEQFFGPGTRLTVL.